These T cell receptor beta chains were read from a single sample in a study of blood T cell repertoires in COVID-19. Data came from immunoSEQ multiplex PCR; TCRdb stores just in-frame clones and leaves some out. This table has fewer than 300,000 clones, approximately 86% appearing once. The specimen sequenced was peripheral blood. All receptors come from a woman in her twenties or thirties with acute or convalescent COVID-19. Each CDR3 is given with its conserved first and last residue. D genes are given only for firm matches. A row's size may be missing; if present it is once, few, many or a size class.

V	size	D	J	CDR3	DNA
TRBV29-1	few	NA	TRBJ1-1	CSVVLSYTEAFF	TGCAGCGTTGTGCTATCGTACACTGAAGCTTTCTTT
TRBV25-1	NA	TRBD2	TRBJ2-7	CASNPTSGRTEQYF	TGTGCCAGCAATCCAACTAGCGGGAGAACCGAGCAGTACTTC
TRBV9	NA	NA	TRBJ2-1	CASSVVDGSGSYNEQFF	TGTGCCAGCAGCGTAGTCGACGGGAGTGGCTCCTACAATGAGCAGTTCTTC
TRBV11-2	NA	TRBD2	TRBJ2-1	CASSSLSGSNEQFF	TGTGCCAGCAGCTCCTTGAGCGGGAGCAATGAGCAGTTCTTC
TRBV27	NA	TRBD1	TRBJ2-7	CASSLAHRGREQYF	TGTGCCAGCAGTTTAGCCCACAGGGGGCGAGAGCAGTACTTC
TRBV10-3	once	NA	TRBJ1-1	CAISESQGPNTEAFF	TGTGCCATCAGTGAGTCTCAGGGTCCAAACACTGAAGCTTTCTTT
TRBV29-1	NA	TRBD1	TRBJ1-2	CSVADRADGYTF	TGCAGCGTCGCGGACAGGGCTGATGGCTACACCTTC
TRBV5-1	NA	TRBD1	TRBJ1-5	CASSWTGSSNQPQHF	TGCGCCAGCAGCTGGACAGGGAGTTCCAATCAGCCCCAGCATTTT
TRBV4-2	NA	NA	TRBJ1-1	CASNELLSGGATGAFF	TGTGCCAGCAACGAACTCCTTTCGGGGGGGGCGACGGGAGCTTTCTTT
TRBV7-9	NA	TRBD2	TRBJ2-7	CASSPAKGSSGGIYEQYF	TGTGCCAGCAGCCCAGCAAAGGGGAGTTCCGGGGGGATCTACGAGCAGTACTTC
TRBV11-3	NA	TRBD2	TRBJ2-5	CASSLGSGKETQYF	TGTGCCAGCAGCTTGGGTAGCGGGAAAGAGACCCAGTACTTC
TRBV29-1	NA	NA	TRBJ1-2	CSVASQGGYGYTF	TGCAGCGTTGCAAGTCAGGGCGGCTATGGCTACACCTTC
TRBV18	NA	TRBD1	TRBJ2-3	CASSPRDRGGTDTQYF	TGTGCCAGCTCACCACGGGACAGGGGGGGCACAGATACGCAGTATTTT
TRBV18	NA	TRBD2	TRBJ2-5	CASSPREGLWETQYF	TGTGCCAGCTCACCTCGGGAGGGCCTTTGGGAGACCCAGTACTTC
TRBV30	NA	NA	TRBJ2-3	CAWSAYSGNTQYF	TGTGCCTGGAGTGCGTATAGCGGTAATACGCAGTATTTT
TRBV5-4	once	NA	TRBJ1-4	CASSLQQERNEKLFF	TGTGCCAGCAGCTTGCAACAGGAACGGAATGAAAAACTGTTTTTT
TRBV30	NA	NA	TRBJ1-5	CAWSVSSNQPQHF	TGTGCCTGGAGTGTTAGTAGCAATCAGCCCCAGCATTTT
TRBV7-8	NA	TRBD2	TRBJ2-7	CASSLQLAGGREQYF	TGTGCCAGCAGCTTACAGTTAGCGGGAGGACGCGAGCAGTACTTC
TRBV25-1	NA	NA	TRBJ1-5	CASSGTAYQPQHF	TGTGCCAGCAGCGGAACAGCCTATCAGCCCCAGCATTTT
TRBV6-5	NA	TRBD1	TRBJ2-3	CASSYSGQGADTQYF	TGTGCCAGCAGTTACTCAGGACAGGGAGCAGATACGCAGTATTTT
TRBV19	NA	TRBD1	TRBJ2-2	CASSMTTGDTGELFF	TGTGCCAGTAGTATGACGACAGGGGACACCGGGGAGCTGTTTTTT
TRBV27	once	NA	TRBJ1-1	CASSLQVLNTEAFF	TGTGCCAGCAGTCTACAGGTGCTGAACACTGAAGCTTTCTTT
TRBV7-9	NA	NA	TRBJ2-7	CASSLVTGMGYEQYF	TGTGCCAGCAGCTTAGTTACAGGCATGGGATACGAGCAGTACTTC